Listed below are T cell receptor beta chains from one sample, sequenced in a study of blood T cell repertoires in COVID-19. Measured with immunoSEQ multiplex PCR; TCRdb has only the in-frame clones, and not every one. The table lists over 250,000 clones, around 90% of them singletons. Sequenced: peripheral blood. The receptors originated from a man aged 45-65 years with acute or convalescent COVID-19. Each CDR3 is given with its conserved first and last residue. The order of the fields is D gene, V gene, J gene, clone size, CDR3 protein, CDR3 DNA. A D gene is named only where the DNA matches it firmly. Some rows have no size entry. The others give once, few or many, or a class for an expanded clone.

TRBD2	TRBV2	TRBJ2-1	.	CASRDRTSGGNEQFF	TGTGCCAGCAGAGACCGGACTAGCGGGGGTAATGAGCAGTTCTTC
.	TRBV5-1	TRBJ1-6	.	CASSFRRGAAGTSPLHF	TGCGCCAGCAGCTTCCGACGGGGGGCCGCAGGGACTTCACCCCTCCACTTT
.	TRBV5-6	TRBJ1-1	.	CASSFGAMNTEAFF	TGTGCCAGCAGCTTTGGGGCCATGAACACTGAAGCTTTCTTT
.	TRBV9	TRBJ1-1	.	CASSADFYLVEAFF	TGTGCCAGCAGCGCGGACTTTTATCTGGTTGAAGCTTTCTTT
.	TRBV7-3	TRBJ2-3	.	CASSSDLRSTQYF	TGTGCCAGCAGCTCTGACTTGCGAAGTACGCAGTATTTT
TRBD1	TRBV5-1	TRBJ2-3	.	CASSVQGADTQYF	TGCGCCAGCAGCGTACAGGGGGCAGATACGCAGTATTTT
.	TRBV7-9	TRBJ1-2	few	CATSEDFGYGYTF	TGTGCCACCTCCGAGGATTTCGGCTATGGCTACACCTTC
.	TRBV7-9	TRBJ2-7	.	CASSLDRSYEQYF	TGTGCCAGCAGCTTAGACAGGTCCTACGAGCAGTACTTC
.	TRBV5-1	TRBJ2-5	.	CASSTRLGRETQYF	TGCGCCAGCAGCACCCGACTAGGAAGGGAGACCCAGTACTTC
TRBD1	TRBV7-2	TRBJ1-1	.	CASSSTGGGYTEAFF	TGTGCCAGCAGCTCGACAGGGGGCGGGTACACTGAAGCTTTCTTT
TRBD1	TRBV4-1	TRBJ2-2	.	CASSQDDRGTGELFF	TGCGCCAGCAGCCAAGATGACAGGGGGACCGGGGAGCTGTTTTTT
TRBD2	TRBV7-9	TRBJ2-1	.	CASNLLAGGQGEQFF	TGTGCCAGCAACTTACTAGCGGGGGGGCAGGGAGAGCAGTTCTTC
.	TRBV16	TRBJ1-1	.	CASSPDMNTEAFF	TGTGCCAGCAGCCCAGACATGAACACTGAAGCTTTCTTT
.	TRBV5-1	TRBJ2-7	.	CASSLQQASYEQYF	TGCGCCAGCAGCTTGCAACAGGCCTCCTACGAGCAGTACTTC
TRBD2	TRBV12-5	TRBJ2-7	.	CASVHGTSGGIYEQYF	TGTGCTAGTGTCCATGGGACTAGCGGAGGGATCTACGAGCAGTACTTC
TRBD1	TRBV3-1/TRBV3-2	TRBJ1-3	.	CASSQLGQGRTIYF	TGTGCCAGCAGCCAGTTGGGACAGGGTCGAACCATATATTTT
TRBD1	TRBV15	TRBJ1-1	.	CATSSGGQGRTEAFF	TGTGCCACCAGCAGTGGCGGACAGGGGAGGACTGAAGCTTTCTTT
.	TRBV30	TRBJ2-2	.	CAWSTRLLGTGELFF	TGTGCCTGGAGTACCAGACTATTAGGGACCGGGGAGCTGTTTTTT
.	TRBV5-4	TRBJ1-2	.	CASSLGGGFDYGYTF	TGTGCCAGCAGCTTGGGAGGCGGATTTGACTATGGCTACACCTTC
.	TRBV18	TRBJ1-5	.	CASSVYSNQPQHF	TGTGCCAGCTCCGTATATAGCAATCAGCCCCAGCATTTT
TRBD1	TRBV27	TRBJ1-1	.	CASSLSGTGNTEAFF	TGTGCCAGCAGTTTATCCGGGACAGGGAACACTGAAGCTTTCTTT
.	TRBV7-2	TRBJ2-1	.	CASSPVPSSYNEQFF	TGTGCCAGCAGCCCCGTGCCGAGCTCCTACAATGAGCAGTTCTTC
TRBD2	TRBV15	TRBJ2-2	.	CATSKLADNTGELFF	TGTGCCACCAGCAAACTAGCGGATAACACCGGGGAGCTGTTTTTT
TRBD2	TRBV6-1	TRBJ2-7	.	CASSGSREGVVYEQYF	TGTGCCAGCAGTGGCTCCAGGGAGGGTGTTGTATACGAGCAGTACTTC
TRBD2	TRBV10-3	TRBJ2-3	.	CAISGTSGITDTQYF	TGTGCCATCAGCGGGACTAGCGGTATCACAGATACGCAGTATTTT
.	TRBV5-4	TRBJ2-1	.	CASSLANRDYNEQFF	TGTGCCAGCAGCTTGGCCAACAGGGACTACAATGAGCAGTTCTTC
.	TRBV19	TRBJ2-2	.	CASSIGGGFNTGELFF	TGTGCCAGTAGTATTGGCGGGGGCTTCAACACCGGGGAGCTGTTTTTT
TRBD1	TRBV13	TRBJ1-3	.	CASSLTQGQGSWNTIYF	TGTGCCAGCAGCTTAACGCAGGGACAGGGGTCTTGGAACACCATATATTTT
TRBD2	TRBV6-2/TRBV6-3	TRBJ2-2	.	CASSYGSGGNTGELFF	TGTGCCAGCAGTTACGGTAGCGGGGGGAACACCGGGGAGCTGTTTTTT
TRBD2	TRBV5-1	TRBJ2-5	.	CASSLALREGTQYF	TGCGCCAGCAGCTTGGCCCTCAGGGAGGGGACCCAGTACTTC
TRBD1	TRBV7-9	TRBJ2-7	.	CASRRDSNYEQYF	TGTGCCAGCAGACGGGACAGCAACTACGAGCAGTACTTC
.	TRBV6-5	TRBJ1-1	few	CASSYGGAAEAFF	TGTGCCAGCAGTTACGGGGGGGCGGCTGAAGCTTTCTTT
TRBD1	TRBV9	TRBJ2-7	.	CASRIFRDRGMHHEQYF	TGTGCCAGCAGGATTTTCCGGGACAGGGGGATGCACCACGAGCAGTACTTC
.	TRBV5-1	TRBJ2-5	.	CASSLPGVRETQYF	TGCGCCAGCAGCTTGCCCGGGGTAAGGGAGACCCAGTACTTC
.	TRBV21-1	TRBJ2-7	.	CASTTGSYEQYF	TGTGCCAGCACCACAGGGTCGTACGAGCAGTACTTC
TRBD1	TRBV3-1/TRBV3-2	TRBJ1-6	.	CASSQEARGNSPLHF	TGTGCCAGCAGCCAAGAGGCCAGGGGGAATTCACCCCTCCACTTT
.	TRBV30	TRBJ2-1	.	CAWSAPSEQFF	TGTGCCTGGAGCGCGCCCTCTGAGCAGTTCTTC
.	TRBV11-3	TRBJ2-5	once	CASSRAHGETQYF	TGTGCCAGCAGCCGAGCCCACGGAGAGACCCAGTACTTC
.	TRBV7-2	TRBJ1-5	.	CASSFGRVNQPQHF	TGTGCCAGCAGCTTTGGCAGGGTCAATCAGCCCCAGCATTTT
TRBD2	TRBV7-7	TRBJ2-2	.	CASSRKAGGLNTGELFF	TGTGCTAGCAGCCGGAAGGCGGGGGGCTTAAACACCGGGGAGCTGTTTTTT